The sequence of this TCR beta chain was determined in a study of blood T cell repertoires in COVID-19. Study-level information: The study drew acute and convalescent COVID-19 samples from the United States, Italy and Spain. T cells, B-cell-depleted T cells, or PBMCs provided the cDNA or gDNA that served as material.

Trimming took 3 bases from V and 3 from J; bases not matched to a gene: 6. Germline CDR1 and CDR2: SGHAT and FQDESV (reference sequence). The CDR3 is made up of 15 amino acids. In the original processing: Cell counts per sample came from amplifying reference gene primers. Assay: immunoSEQ multiplex PCR; the TCRdb copy retains only in-frame clones and omits some. That table gives V, J and clone size, and the DNA gave D and trimming. The profile covers approximately 110,000 clones, with 80% appearing a single time and 3.5% to 5% taken by the ten largest. The V call is TRBV11-1, the J call TRBJ2-3; 7 nucleotides align to TRBD2. The receptor was isolated from a human donor in a cohort sampled during active or convalescent COVID-19. The sequenced sample consisted of peripheral blood. The CDR3: CASSFRAGRTDTQYF. CDR3 in DNA: TGTGCCAGCAGCTTCCGAGCGGGACGGACAGATACGCAGTATTTT.